A single sample is the source of the 8 T cell receptor beta chains below, sequenced in a study of TIL therapy for anti-PD-1-resistant metastatic lung cancer. The libraries were made with immunoSEQ v3. Profiling relied on immunoSEQ multiplex PCR, and the TCRdb table lists in-frame clones only, not all of them. The repertoire includes approximately 12,000 clones, approximately 80% of them detected once, and 10% sits in the top ten. Time point indicated: pre-treatment sample, taken before nivolumab and TIL therapy. The sequences come from blood, collected at baseline. These receptors were obtained from a person aged 25-80 years with non-small cell lung cancer.

V usage is TRBV7-8 and J usage is TRBJ2-4, with D hard to call. The length of the CDR3 is 14 residues. The germline V gene has CDR1 SGHVS and CDR2 FQNEAQ. V shed 5 bases and J shed 7 bases, with 15 bases lying between them. This CDR3 reads CASSLDGGSNIQYF. CDR3 nucleotides: TGTGCCAGCAGCCTGGACGGCGGTTCGAACATTCAGTACTTC.

This clone showed up just once. J is TRBJ2-7 and V is TRBV18, with D uncertain. The CDR3 is made up of 16 amino acids. Trimming removed 2 bases at V and 0 bases at J, with 14 bases between. Looked up from germline, CDR1 is KGHSH and CDR2 is LQKENI. In DNA, the CDR3 is TGTGCCAGCTCACCAAACGCGGCCTTGGGCTCCTACGAGCAGTACTTC. Amino acids: CASSPNAALGSYEQYF.

V is TRBV5-1 and J is TRBJ2-5; the D gene is possibly TRBD2 (5 bases). V was clipped by 0 bases and J by 2 bases, with 8 bases between them. The CDR3 totals 14 residues. Germline assignment: CDR1 SGHRS and CDR2 YFSETQ. The CDR3 DNA reads as TGCGCCAGCAGCTTGGTACGGGGACAAGAGACCCAGTACTTC. It specifies CASSLVRGQETQYF.

This chain uses TRBV7-8 with TRBJ1-5; no firm D call. The germline V and J ends were trimmed by 5 bases and 10 bases, with 21 bases remaining between them. This CDR3 is built from 15 residues. Germline-derived CDR1 and CDR2 are SGHVS and FQNEAQ. This CDR3 reads CASSPIGRPPGPQHF. In nucleotides, the CDR3 is TGTGCCAGCAGCCCCATAGGACGGCCTCCGGGACCCCAGCATTTT.

The chain couples TRBV5-8 to TRBJ1-1; D possibly corresponds to TRBD1 (5 bases). Germline V gene sequence: CDR1 SGHTS, CDR2 YDEGEE. Trimming removed 4 bases from V and 1 base from J, with 8 bases in between. CDR3 length equals 13 residues. CDR3 in DNA: TGTGCCAGCAGCGTCGGACAGAACACTGAAGCTTTCTTT. This sequence encodes CASSVGQNTEAFF.

The chain has TRBV27 and TRBJ1-1, with D maybe TRBD1 (6 bases). Trimming pared 5 bases from V and 3 bases from J, leaving 16 bases between. This CDR3 region has 15 residues. CDR1 is MNHEY and CDR2 is SMNVEV in the germline V gene (reference sequence). CDR3 in DNA: TGTGCCAGCAGTAAAAGGGGGGGTTTGTACACTGAAGCTTTCTTT. This translates into CASSKRGGLYTEAFF.

The V gene is TRBV5-4, the J gene TRBJ2-7; weak D call: TRBD1 (6 bases). Trimming took off 3 bases at V and 3 bases at J, with 13 bases between the two ends. The CDR3 extends over 14 amino acids. CDR1 and CDR2 (germline): SGHNT, YYREEE (reference sequence). The DNA for the CDR3 is TGTGCCAGCAGCTCAGGACAGAGAGACTACGAGCAGTACTTC. Protein sequence: CASSSGQRDYEQYF.

The V call is TRBV5-6, the J call TRBJ2-2; TRBD1 aligns across 9 bases. Germline V lookup: CDR1 SGHDT, CDR2 YYEEEE. With V trimmed by 6 bases and J by 1 base, 4 bases remained unmatched. This CDR3 has 15 amino acids. CDR3 bases: TGTGCCAGCACCATGGGACAGGGGAACACCGGGGAGCTGTTTTTT. Translated: CASTMGQGNTGELFF.